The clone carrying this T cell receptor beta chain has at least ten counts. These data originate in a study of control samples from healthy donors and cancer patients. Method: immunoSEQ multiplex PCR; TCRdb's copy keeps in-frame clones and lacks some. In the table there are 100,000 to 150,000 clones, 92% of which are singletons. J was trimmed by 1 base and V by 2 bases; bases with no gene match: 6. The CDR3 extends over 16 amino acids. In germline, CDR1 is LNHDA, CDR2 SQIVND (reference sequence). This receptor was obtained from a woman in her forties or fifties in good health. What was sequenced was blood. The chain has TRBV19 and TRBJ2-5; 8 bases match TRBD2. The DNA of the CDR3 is TGTGCCAGTAGTATATTCGGGACTAGTCTCCAAGAGACCCAGTACTTC. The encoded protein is CASSIFGTSLQETQYF.